The 9 T cell receptor beta chains given below trace back to one sample, sequenced in a study of cytomegalovirus exposure and HLA in healthy donors. In the PCR, 60 Vbeta and 13 Jbeta primers were used. This table comes from immunoSEQ multiplex PCR, and its TCRdb copy is limited to in-frame clones, with some not included. The sample data list 50,000 or so clones. The sequenced material came from PBMCs. The receptors were gathered from a woman aged 18 to 35 in good health and CMV-seronegative.

The chain has TRBV30 and TRBJ1-2; TRBD1 matches at 8 bases. There are 13 residues in the CDR3. CDR1 GTSNPN and CDR2 SVGIG come from the germline V gene (reference sequence). V was clipped by 3 bases and J by 5 bases; unmatched bases: 5. For the CDR3, the DNA is TGTGCCTGGAGAAGCGGACAGGGTTATGGCTACACCTTC. It is translated as CAWRSGQGYGYTF.

The rearrangement joins TRBV29-1 to TRBJ2-3, with TRBD2 identical over 7 bases. Germline V lookup: CDR1 SQVTM, CDR2 ANQGSEA. Trimming cost V 7 bases and J 1 base; bases outside gene matches: 17. The CDR3 loop spans 17 amino acids. The CDR3 region is CSAPKGGAPFGTDTQYF. The CDR3 nucleotides are TGCAGCGCCCCGAAGGGAGGGGCCCCATTCGGCACAGATACGCAGTATTTT.

V gene TRBV5-1 combines with J gene TRBJ2-1; 12 nucleotides align to TRBD2. CDR1 and CDR2 (germline): SGHRS, YFSETQ. V was pared by 0 bases and J by 5 bases, with 0 bases of the junction left unmatched. The length of the CDR3 is 15 residues. The CDR3, as DNA: TGCGCCAGCAGCTTGGGACTAGCGGGGGACAATGAGCAGTTCTTC. The encoded protein is CASSLGLAGDNEQFF.

The chain recombines TRBV19 with TRBJ2-5; possibly TRBD2 for D (6 bases). This CDR3 contains 15 residues. The germline CDR1 and CDR2 sequences are LNHDA and SQIVND (reference sequence). V was shortened by 3 bases and J by 5 bases, with 16 bases between the two germline ends. The CDR3 DNA is TGTGCCAGTAGTATCCGTGGGGGTGGAGGGGAGACCCAGTACTTC. It translates to CASSIRGGGGETQYF.

J is TRBJ2-5 and V is TRBV6-6; TRBD2 might be the D (6 bases). In germline, CDR1 is MNHNY, CDR2 SVGAGI (reference sequence). The ends were cut back, 5 bases at V and 7 bases at J, with 14 bases in the middle. The CDR3 spans 13 residues. The CDR3 is CASSVSRGTTQYF. The CDR3 region has the DNA TGTGCCAGCAGTGTAAGCCGGGGGACGACCCAGTACTTC.

The chain has TRBV5-1 and TRBJ2-7, with 9 bases fitting TRBD2. This CDR3 contains 15 residues. V lost 2 bases and J lost 2; bases outside the gene matches: 5. Germline V gene sequence: CDR1 SGHRS, CDR2 YFSETQ. The CDR3 reads CASSFYSGGPYEQYF. The CDR3 coding sequence is TGCGCCAGCAGCTTCTATAGCGGGGGTCCCTACGAGCAGTACTTC.

A remark on this clone: At one of its ends the junction is not consistent with the germline gene, which may arise from a read error. The chain recombines TRBV5-1 with TRBJ1-1; 7 nucleotides match TRBD1. CDR1 is SGHRS, CDR2 YFSETQ, per germline. This CDR3 has 16 amino acids. CDR3 sequence (DNA): TGCGCCAGCGGCTTAGCGGAGGACAGGCCGAACACTGAAGCTTTCTTT. This codes for CASGLAEDRPNTEAFF.

The chain recombines TRBV5-1 with TRBJ1-1; D uncertain. The V end lost 0 bases, the J end lost 1 base, and 7 bases lay between the germline ends. CDR1 SGHRS and CDR2 YFSETQ come from the germline V gene. The CDR3 has 14 amino acids. CDR3 DNA sequence: TGCGCCAGCAGCTTGGCGGTTGGGAACACTGAAGCTTTCTTT. Protein sequence: CASSLAVGNTEAFF.

The gene calls are TRBV10-3 and TRBJ2-5; possibly TRBD2 for D (7 bases). The CDR3 contains 14 residues. V dropped 10 bases and J dropped 0 bases, with 15 bases sitting between them. CDR1 and CDR2 (germline): ENHRY, SYGVKD. DNA for the CDR3: TGTGCCACGTTACCGGGGGGCCACCAAGAGACCCAGTACTTC. Its translation is CATLPGGHQETQYF.